This T cell receptor beta chain comes out of a study of blood T cell repertoires in COVID-19 (TCRdb year 2020). At the level of the whole study: Collaborator samples came from the United States, Italy and Spain and covered acute and convalescent phases of COVID-19. Samples came from the ongoing ImmuneRACE study (first 160 participants) plus 1,254 subjects from 6 global collaborators. Sample metadata almost always included a de-identified subject ID, COVID-19 status, age in years and sex. Subjects who had been exposed to COVID-19, were actively infected with it, or had recovered from it provided the deeply sampled blood TCRbeta repertoires that made up the dataset. Where HLA class I and class II types were available, the types were taken from metadata supplied by the sample provider, not from assay-based typing. The material from the prospective study consisted of cDNA or gDNA derived from T cells, B-cell-depleted T cells, or PBMCs. The repertoires were made available in a free public database intended to serve as a resource for research on the immune response to SARS-CoV-2.

The investigation overall reported the following: The quantity of clinical and demographic metadata differed by source and by participant and was supplied without curation.

TCRbeta CDR3 regions were amplified from genomic DNA by means of the immunoSEQ Assay, a bias-controlled multiplex PCR. Turning to the authors' computational methods: The number of nucleated cells in each sample was estimated by amplification of reference gene primers within the assay. Sequence reads were collapsed and filtered to measure the absolute abundance of every unique TCRbeta CDR3 rearrangement. For each sample, productive Simpson clonality was calculated as the square root of Simpson's diversity index over productive rearrangements. The source is immuneACCESS, and TCRdb retained only in-frame sequences with V and J called. Part of the clones is not carried over; for the studies checked, unresolved V genes explain less than half of this, and the remainder is unexplained. V and J calls plus clone size are reproduced from that table; the DNA served to infer D and trimming. This sample comprises roughly 150,000 clones, 84% of them detected only once. About 2.5% of the sample goes to the ten largest clones.

CDR1 and CDR2, looked up from the germline V gene, are SGHTA and FQGNSA. The CDR3 sequence holds 16 residues, the cysteine and phenylalanine included. Just CDR3 DNA is preserved here, 48 bases in frame from base 1. V trim: 5 bases; J trim: 3 bases; unmatched bases: 8. Of note for this clone: Its antigen target is currently unknown. Per-base qualities were not stored, and no clone one base away is much larger.

One collaborating source in Seattle enrolled patients during active infection and followed them longitudinally through the course of disease. Whole blood was collected in K2EDTA tubes by collaborating institutions according to the institutions' own protocols. For TCRbeta analysis, collaborators shipped samples in one of three forms: frozen whole blood, isolated PBMCs, or DNA extracted from either of those sample types. This clonotype was sampled from a woman older than 75 with COVID-19, enrolled during active disease. Source material: peripheral blood. The sequence joins TRBV7-2 to TRBJ2-7; a stretch of 12 junction bases matches TRBD2. The CDR3 protein sequence reads: CASSTRLAGAYYEQYF. The DNA sequence follows: TGTGCCAGCAGCACCCGACTAGCGGGGGCTTACTACGAGCAGTACTTC.